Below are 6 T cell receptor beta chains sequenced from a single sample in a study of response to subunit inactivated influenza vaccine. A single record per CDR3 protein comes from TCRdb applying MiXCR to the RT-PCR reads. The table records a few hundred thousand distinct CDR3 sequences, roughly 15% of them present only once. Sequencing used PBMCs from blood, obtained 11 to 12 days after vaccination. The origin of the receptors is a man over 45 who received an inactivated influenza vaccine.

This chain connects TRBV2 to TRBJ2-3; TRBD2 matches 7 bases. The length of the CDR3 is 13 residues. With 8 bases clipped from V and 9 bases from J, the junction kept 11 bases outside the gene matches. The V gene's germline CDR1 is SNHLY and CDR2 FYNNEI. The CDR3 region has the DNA TGTGCCAGCGTTCCCCGGGCCGGGGGGACGCAGTATTTT. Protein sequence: CASVPRAGGTQYF.

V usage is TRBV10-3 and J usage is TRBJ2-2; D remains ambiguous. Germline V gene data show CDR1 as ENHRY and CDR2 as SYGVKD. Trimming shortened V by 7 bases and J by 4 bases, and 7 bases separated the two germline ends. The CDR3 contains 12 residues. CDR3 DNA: TGTGCCATCAATTTATCCACCGGGGAGCTGTTTTTT. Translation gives CAINLSTGELFF.

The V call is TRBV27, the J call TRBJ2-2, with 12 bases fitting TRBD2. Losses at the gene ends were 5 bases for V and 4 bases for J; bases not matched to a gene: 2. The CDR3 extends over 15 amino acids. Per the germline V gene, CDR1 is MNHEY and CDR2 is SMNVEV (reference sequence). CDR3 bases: TGTGCCAGCAGTCTAGCGGGAGGGGTCACCGGGGAGCTGTTTTTT. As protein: CASSLAGGVTGELFF.

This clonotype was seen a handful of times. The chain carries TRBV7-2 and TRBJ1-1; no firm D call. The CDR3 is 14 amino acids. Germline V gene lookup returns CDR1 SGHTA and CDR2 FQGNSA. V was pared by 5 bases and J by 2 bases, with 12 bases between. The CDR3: CASSKIGSNTEAFF. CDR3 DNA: TGTGCCAGCAGCAAAATAGGGTCAAACACTGAAGCTTTCTTT.

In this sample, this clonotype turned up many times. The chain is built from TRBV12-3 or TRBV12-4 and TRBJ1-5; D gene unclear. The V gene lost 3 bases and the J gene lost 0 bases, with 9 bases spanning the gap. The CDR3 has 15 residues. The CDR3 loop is CASSLGVGSNQPQHF. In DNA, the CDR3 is TGTGCCAGCAGTTTGGGTGTGGGTAGCAATCAGCCCCAGCATTTT.

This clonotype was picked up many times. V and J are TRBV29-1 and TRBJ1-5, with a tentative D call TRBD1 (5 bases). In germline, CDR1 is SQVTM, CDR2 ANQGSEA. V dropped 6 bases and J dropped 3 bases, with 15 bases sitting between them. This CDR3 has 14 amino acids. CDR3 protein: CSVQIGDPNQPQHF. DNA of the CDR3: TGCAGCGTGCAAATAGGGGATCCCAATCAGCCCCAGCATTTT.